Shown below are 15 T cell receptor beta chains from a single sample sequenced in a study of T cells in Graves' hyperthyroidism and ophthalmopathy. The investigators amplified TCR beta CDR3 regions from RNA transcripts. A first-round RT-PCR of the TCR CDR3 used the HTBI primer set. MiXCR, applied by TCRdb to the multiplex PCR reads, yields one record per CDR3 protein. The table shows about 840,000 distinct CDR3 sequences, with 35% to 45% occurring only once. The sample comprised blood. The receptors were sampled from a man younger than 35 with Graves' hyperthyroidism.

There are a few counts of this clonotype. At one end, the junction sequence differs from germline, possibly due to a read error. The chain carries TRBV4-1 and TRBJ1-1; no clear D. The CDR3 sequence is 14 residues long. Germline lookup yields CDR1 MGHRA and CDR2 YSYEKL. CDR3 sequence: CASSQDLGGTEAFF. The CDR3, as DNA: TGTGCCAGCAGCCAAGATCTCGGAGGCACTGAAGCTTTCTTT.

This clonotype has a handful of counts. V usage is TRBV12-3 or TRBV12-4 and J usage is TRBJ2-5; D is possibly TRBD1 or TRBD2 (5 bases each). The CDR3 is made up of 18 amino acids. With 1 base removed from V and 3 bases from J, the gap between germline ends came to 21 bases. Written as DNA, the CDR3 is TGTGCCAGCAGTTTAGGGAAAGGTAGGGACCTCAAGGAAGAGACCCAGTACTTC. Amino acid sequence: CASSLGKGRDLKEETQYF.

There are a few counts of this clonotype. V gene TRBV7-9 combines with J gene TRBJ1-2, with 7 nucleotides matching TRBD1. The CDR3 is made up of 14 amino acids. V lost 5 bases and J lost 8; bases outside the gene matches: 11. Germline lookup yields CDR1 SEHNR and CDR2 FQNEAQ (reference sequence). The CDR3 protein is CASSPGGRRRGYTF. In nucleotides, the CDR3 is TGTGCCAGCAGCCCAGGGGGGCGCCGGAGGGGCTACACCTTC.

The V gene is TRBV5-6, the J gene TRBJ1-5, with TRBD1 matching over 10 bases. Trimming removed 0 bases from V and 4 bases from J; junction bases left unmatched: 7. The CDR3 is 17 residues long. Germline-derived CDR1 and CDR2 are SGHDT and YYEEEE. CDR3 DNA sequence: TGTGCCAGCAGCTTGGGGACAGGGGGTAGGGTAAATCAGCCCCAGCATTTT. Translated, it gives CASSLGTGGRVNQPQHF.

This clonotype was recorded a few times. The chain recombines TRBV20-1 with TRBJ2-7, with D maybe TRBD2 (5 bases). The CDR3 has 15 residues. With 0 bases removed from V and 3 bases from J, the gap between germline ends came to 15 bases. Per germline, CDR1 DFQATT and CDR2 SNEGSKA (reference sequence). CDR3 sequence: CSAREYQAGNYEQYF. CDR3 bases: TGCAGTGCTAGAGAGTACCAGGCCGGGAACTACGAGCAGTACTTC.

This clonotype was seen ten or more times. The chain carries TRBV10-3 and TRBJ1-4; D unclear. The CDR3 has 13 residues. The V and J ends lost 7 bases and 7 bases respectively, with 13 bases between them. Germline V lookup: CDR1 ENHRY, CDR2 SYGVKD. CDR3 residues: CAIKGDMGEKLFF. The CDR3 DNA reads TGTGCCATCAAGGGTGACATGGGTGAAAAACTGTTTTTT.

The gene calls are TRBV20-1 and TRBJ2-5; D might be TRBD2 (5 bases). The germline V and J ends were trimmed by 5 bases and 7 bases, with 20 bases remaining between them. This CDR3 is 14 amino acids long. Germline V lookup: CDR1 DFQATT, CDR2 SNEGSKA (reference sequence). The CDR3 is CSAGGPRLVGTQYF. CDR3 in DNA: TGCAGTGCTGGAGGCCCCAGACTGGTAGGGACCCAGTACTTC.

With respect to this clonotype: This clone may be a read error of a much larger clone one base away. V and J are TRBV5-1 and TRBJ1-5; D is ambiguous. The CDR3 covers 14 residues. Germline V gene lookup returns CDR1 SGHRS and CDR2 YFSETQ. Trimming removed 2 bases from V and 7 bases from J, with 13 bases in between. The CDR3 DNA reads TGCGCCAGCAGCTTTGGGGAAGGTCGCCAGCCCCAGCATTTT. Translation gives CASSFGEGRQPQHF.

The chain links TRBV7-8 to TRBJ1-3, with 11 bases matching TRBD1. With 5 bases clipped from V and 0 bases from J, the junction kept 3 bases outside the gene matches. CDR3 length equals 16 residues. Per germline, CDR1 SGHVS and CDR2 FQNEAQ. CDR3 DNA sequence: TGTGCCAGCAGCCCGGACAGGGGGCTCTCTGGAAACACCATATATTTT. Translating it yields CASSPDRGLSGNTIYF.

In its sample, this clonotype was seen many times. V is TRBV29-1 and J is TRBJ1-1; TRBD1 might be the D (5 bases). V lost 1 base, J lost 7 bases, and 10 bases lay in between. This CDR3 has 12 amino acids. Germline V gene data show CDR1 as SQVTM and CDR2 as ANQGSEA. The CDR3 DNA reads TGCAGCGTTGAAGGGGGGGAGATTGAAGCTTTCTTT. This gives the protein CSVEGGEIEAFF.

CDR3 bases: TGTGCCAGCAGTGAAGGGCGATCGGGGGCTCGCAATCAGCCCCAGCATTTT. Translating it yields CASSEGRSGARNQPQHF. The V gene is TRBV6-5, the J gene TRBJ1-5, with D possibly TRBD1 on 6 matching bases. CDR1 is MNHEY, CDR2 SVGAGI, per germline. Trimming shortened V by 5 bases and J by 2 bases, and 19 bases separated the two germline ends. The CDR3 has 17 amino acids.

The table lists this clonotype with many counts. The genes are TRBV24-1 and TRBJ2-7; TRBD2 might be the D (5 bases). The V end lost 4 bases, the J end lost 0 bases, and 9 bases lay between the germline ends. The germline V gene encodes CDR1 KGHDR and CDR2 SFDVKD. The CDR3 extends over 14 amino acids. CDR3 sequence reads: CATSDSGNSYEQYF. CDR3 DNA: TGTGCCACCAGTGACTCCGGGAACTCCTACGAGCAGTACTTC.

The chain joins TRBV7-9 to TRBJ2-7; 10 nucleotides agree with TRBD1. The junction had 8 bases not matched to a gene; V was cut back by 7 bases and J by 5 bases. Germline lookup yields CDR1 SEHNR and CDR2 FQNEAQ (reference sequence). The CDR3 has 14 residues. CDR3 bases: TGTGCCAGCATTTTGACAGGGGGCGCGGACGAGCAGTACTTC. This gives the protein CASILTGGADEQYF.

V gene TRBV5-5 combines with J gene TRBJ2-7; D might be TRBD1 (6 bases). CDR1 is SGHKS and CDR2 is YYEKEE in the germline V gene (reference sequence). V lost 4 bases to trimming and J lost 4 bases, with 15 bases between them. This CDR3 region has 14 residues. Here the CDR3 DNA reads TGTGCCAGCAGCCGAGGGACAAGTACTTACGAGCAGTACTTC. It yields the protein CASSRGTSTYEQYF.

J is TRBJ1-5 and V is TRBV15, with a weak D call TRBD1 (5 bases). The CDR3 totals 15 residues. Germline assignment: CDR1 LNHNV and CDR2 YYDKDF (reference sequence). The V end lost 3 bases, the J end lost 3 bases, and 12 bases lay between the germline ends. The CDR3 DNA follows: TGTGCCACCAGCAGTGCAGGGAGGTTCAATCAGCCCCAGCATTTT. Its protein is CATSSAGRFNQPQHF.